This T cell receptor beta chain was captured by sequencing in a study of beta chain features in type 1 diabetes. There are 16 residues in the CDR3. V dropped 2 bases and J dropped 5; count of bases not matched to a gene: 3. Germline values: CDR1 LGHNA, CDR2 YSLEER. Study-wide findings and caveats: Moderate yet significant TCRB CDR3 shortening was seen in Type 1 diabetes patients in all four CD4+ subsets. A potential PCR bias toward shorter templates would be equal in patient and control samples. Any HLA-type effect on TCRB rearrangement remained unresolved here.

The authors reverse transcribed all of the isolated RNA, so sequencing captured expressed TCRB transcripts. Data came from immunoSEQ multiplex PCR; TCRdb stores just in-frame clones and leaves some out. Counted here are about 160,000 clones, around 8% occurring once; the ten biggest clones make up around 0.5%. Concerning this clone: Its target is not known.

The sample taken for sequencing was central memory CD4+ T cells from blood. The chain uses TRBV4-3 and TRBJ2-1, with TRBD2 matching 13 bases. The sequence was collected from a woman under 30 with type 1 diabetes. This CDR3 is CASSQPGLAGDNEQFF. CDR3 in DNA: TGCGCCAGCAGCCAACCCGGACTAGCGGGAGACAATGAGCAGTTCTTC.